This entry is about one T cell receptor beta chain. The data were obtained in a study of blood T cell repertoires in COVID-19. Overall study: Some COVID-19 samples were acute and others convalescent; all came from the United States, Italy and Spain. T cells, B-cell-depleted T cells, or PBMCs supplied cDNA or gDNA.

In the original processing: Scientists estimated how many nucleated cells there were by amplifying reference gene primers. TCRdb keeps only in-frame clones here, not all; method: immunoSEQ multiplex PCR. V, J and clone size are those of that table, while D and trimming were read from the DNA. Of some 190,000 clones listed, 80% were seen once; the top ten hold roughly 6.7%. Sequencing was done on a sample of peripheral blood. The sequence was obtained from a man aged 60 to 69 with acute or convalescent COVID-19.

The DNA of the CDR3 is TGTGCCAGCAGGTCCGGACAGGGGAGTGAGGCTTTCTTT. Translated, it gives CASRSGQGSEAFF. This chain joins TRBV12-3 or TRBV12-4 and TRBJ1-1, with TRBD1 identical over 9 bases. Losses at the gene ends were 6 bases for V and 11 bases for J; bases not matched to a gene: 10. The CDR3 is 13 residues long.